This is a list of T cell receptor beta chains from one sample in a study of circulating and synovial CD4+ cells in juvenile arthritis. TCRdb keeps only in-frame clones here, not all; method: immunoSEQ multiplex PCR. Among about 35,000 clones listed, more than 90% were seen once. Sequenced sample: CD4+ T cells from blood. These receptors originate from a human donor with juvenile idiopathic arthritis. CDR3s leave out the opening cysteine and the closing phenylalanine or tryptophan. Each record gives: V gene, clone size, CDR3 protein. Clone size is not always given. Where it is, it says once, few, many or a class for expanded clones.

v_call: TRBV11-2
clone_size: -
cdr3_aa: ASSWRGQVNTEAF

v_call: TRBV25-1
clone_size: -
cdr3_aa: ASSEGPGGYEQY

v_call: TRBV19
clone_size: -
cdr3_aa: ASRPRGPMFAGELF

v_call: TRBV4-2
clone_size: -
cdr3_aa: ASSQDAAGVVLYGYT

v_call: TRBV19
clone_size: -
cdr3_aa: ASPPRRLAGDPLYEQY

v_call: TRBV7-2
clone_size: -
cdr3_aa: ASSLAKRETYEQY

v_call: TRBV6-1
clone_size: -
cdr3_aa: ASRVTGNSNQPQH

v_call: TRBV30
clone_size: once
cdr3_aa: AWGRGGKATYNSPLH

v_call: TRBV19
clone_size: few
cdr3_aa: ASSTTGSNQPQH

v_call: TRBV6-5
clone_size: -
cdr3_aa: ASSSSGTPYEQY

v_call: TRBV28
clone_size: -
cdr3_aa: ASSPQTGYT

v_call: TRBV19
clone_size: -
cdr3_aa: ATGRGVAMVNEQF

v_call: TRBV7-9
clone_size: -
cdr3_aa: ASSLAGTGANYGYT

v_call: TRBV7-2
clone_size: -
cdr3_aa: ASSPATGGRKKLF

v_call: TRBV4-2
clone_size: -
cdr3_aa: ASSHRGADMNTEAF

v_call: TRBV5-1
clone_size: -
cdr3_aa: ASMGRAGGSIDTQY

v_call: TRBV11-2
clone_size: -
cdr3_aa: ASSSGTGYFYEQY

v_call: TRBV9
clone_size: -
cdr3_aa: ASSVYPGTEAF

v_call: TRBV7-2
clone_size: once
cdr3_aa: ASSREPGQGSEQY

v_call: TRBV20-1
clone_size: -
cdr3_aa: SARGQGEAF

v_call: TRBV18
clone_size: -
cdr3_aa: ASSPPNGSGNTIY

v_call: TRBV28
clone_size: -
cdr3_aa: ASSFAGGPDEQF

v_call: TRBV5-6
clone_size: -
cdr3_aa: ASSSMTASTDTQY

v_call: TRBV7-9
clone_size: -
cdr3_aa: ASSHGDRVTREQY

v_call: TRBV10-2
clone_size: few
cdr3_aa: ASSEAPTGVGNTIY

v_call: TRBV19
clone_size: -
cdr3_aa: ASSTGTGGWEQY

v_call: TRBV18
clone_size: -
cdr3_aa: ASSRGRGQGIGVEKLF

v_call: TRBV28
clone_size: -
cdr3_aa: ASRDSISYEQY